The rows below give T cell receptor beta chains drawn from one sample of a study of T cell repertoires in cytomegalovirus infection. TCRdb itself ran the reads through MiXCR, one entry per CDR3 protein. Seen here are a few hundred thousand distinct CDR3 sequences, approximately 42% observed once, and the top ten hold about 41%. No cognate antigen is known for these TCRs. Sample: cultured PBMCs, taken from culture after CMV antigen stimulation. These receptors were collected from a human donor in good health (CMV status not recorded). Some clones in this sample may be carry-over from other donors' samples. The CDR3 runs from the conserved cysteine through the conserved F or W. D genes are given only for firm matches. Part of the rows lack a size; the others show once, few, many or a class for expanded clones.

TRBV20-1	few	.	TRBJ2-1	TGCAGTGCTAGGTCGGCGGCCGTAGGACGCAATGAGCAGTTCTTC	CSARSAAVGRNEQFF
TRBV7-2	few	TRBD2	TRBJ2-4	TGTGCCAGCAGCTTAGAGGGACTAGCGGATAACATTCAGTACTTC	CASSLEGLADNIQYF
TRBV7-2	many	.	TRBJ1-3	TGTGCCAGCAGCACCCAGGGTGCTGGAAACACCATATATTTT	CASSTQGAGNTIYF
TRBV10-2	.	TRBD1	TRBJ2-1	TGCGCCAGCAGTGAAGGGACAGGGTACTACAATGAGCAGTTCTTC	CASSEGTGYYNEQFF
TRBV7-4	.	TRBD1	TRBJ1-1	TGTGCCAGCAGCAAGGGACAGGTGAACACTGAAGCTTTCTTT	CASSKGQVNTEAFF
TRBV4-3	.	TRBD2	TRBJ2-3	TGCGCCAGCAGCCCCGGGAGGACGGGGAGCACAGATACGCAGTATTTT	CASSPGRTGSTDTQYF
TRBV27	few	.	TRBJ1-4	TGTGCCAGCAGTTCTACGAGGGGAAAACTGTTTTTT	CASSSTRGKLFF
TRBV7-8	few	TRBD2	TRBJ2-1	TGTGCCAGCAGCTTAGCGGGACTAGCGGGAGCTGCTGAGCAGTTCTTC	CASSLAGLAGAAEQFF
TRBV12-3/TRBV12-4	few	TRBD1	TRBJ1-2	TGTGCCAGCAGTTCCCATACGCAGGGGGCGCTGGGCTATGGCTACACCTTC	CASSSHTQGALGYGYTF
TRBV6-2/TRBV6-3	.	TRBD2	TRBJ2-7	TGTGCCAGCGCGGGGACTAGCGGGAGGACCTCCTACGAGCAGTACTTC	CASAGTSGRTSYEQYF
TRBV15	once	TRBD2	TRBJ2-3	TGTGCCACCAGCAGAGATAGGGGGCTAGCGGGGGGCCGGGTGTCAGATACGCAGTATTTT	CATSRDRGLAGGRVSDTQYF
TRBV11-2	few	TRBD1	TRBJ1-4	TGTGCCAGCAGTCGCTCGACAGGGGGGAATGAAAAACTGTTTTTT	CASSRSTGGNEKLFF
TRBV5-4	.	TRBD2	TRBJ2-1	TGTGCCAGCAGCATCGGGGGGGCCTCGGGGATTGAGCAGTTCTTC	CASSIGGASGIEQFF